The clone carrying this T cell receptor beta chain was counted a single time. The junction differs from germline at one of its ends, possibly a read error. The CDR3 extends over 15 amino acids. The germline V gene has CDR1 MNHNS and CDR2 SASEGT. TCRdb reprocessed the PCR reads via MiXCR and lists one record per CDR3 protein. This sample has 15,000 to 20,000 distinct CDR3 sequences, with 45% to 50% found just once. The data are from a study of CD4 and CD8 cells across lung adenocarcinoma regions. V is TRBV6-1 and J is TRBJ2-3; 7 bases align to TRBD1. Sequencing was carried out using CD8+ T cells from the margin of a lung tumor. The TCR comes from a male donor with lung adenocarcinoma. The CD4 and CD8 labels of this study may be unreliable. The CDR3 reads CAGGKGGLAPDTQYF. Here the CDR3 DNA reads TGTGCCGGGGGCAAAGGGGGCCTAGCCCCAGATACGCAGTATTTC.